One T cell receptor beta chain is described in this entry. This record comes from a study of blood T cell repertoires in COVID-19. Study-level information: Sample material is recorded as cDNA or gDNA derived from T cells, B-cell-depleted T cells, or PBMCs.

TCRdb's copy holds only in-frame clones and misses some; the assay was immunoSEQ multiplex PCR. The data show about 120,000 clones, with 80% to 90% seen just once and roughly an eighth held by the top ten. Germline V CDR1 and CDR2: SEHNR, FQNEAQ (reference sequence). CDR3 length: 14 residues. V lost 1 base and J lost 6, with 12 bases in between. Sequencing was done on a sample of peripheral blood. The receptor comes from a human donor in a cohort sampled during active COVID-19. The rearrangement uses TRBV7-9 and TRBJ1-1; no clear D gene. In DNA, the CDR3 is TGTGCCAGCAGCTTAGATCAGACGGCGGCTGAAGCTTTCTTT. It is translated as CASSLDQTAAEAFF.